The next 10 T cell receptor beta chains were all read from a single sample in a study of blood T cell repertoires in COVID-19. The data were produced by immunoSEQ multiplex PCR, yet TCRdb's version contains in-frame clones alone and is incomplete. The table lists approximately 120,000 clones, about four fifths of them singletons. Sequenced input: peripheral blood. The origin of the receptors is a human donor in a cohort sampled during active COVID-19.

This sequence joins TRBV20-1 and TRBJ2-7; no firm D call. Trimming stripped 1 base from V and 3 bases from J, with 4 bases between. The germline CDR1 and CDR2 sequences are DFQATT and SNEGSKA (reference sequence). The CDR3 contains 11 residues. The CDR3 here is CSARAFYEQYF. The CDR3 region has the DNA TGCAGTGCTAGAGCCTTCTACGAGCAGTACTTC.

The V and J genes are TRBV30 and TRBJ2-3, with 10 bases that match TRBD2. The V segment lost 0 bases and the J segment 4 bases; nucleotides outside the gene matches: 7. The CDR3 consists of 16 residues. Germline V gene lookup returns CDR1 GTSNPN and CDR2 SVGIG (reference sequence). CDR3 in amino acids: CAWSVLSGGAADTQYF. The CDR3 nucleotides are TGTGCCTGGAGTGTACTGAGCGGGGGGGCCGCAGATACGCAGTATTTT.

The chain carries TRBV6-5 and TRBJ1-2; tentatively, D is TRBD1 (5 bases). The CDR3 loop spans 10 amino acids. The V and J ends lost 10 bases and 11 bases respectively, with 14 bases between them. The germline V gene has CDR1 MNHEY and CDR2 SVGAGI. The CDR3 region is CATRRGGYTF. The DNA for the CDR3 is TGTGCCACCAGGCGGGGGGGATACACCTTC.

This chain connects TRBV9 to TRBJ1-1, with 7 bases lining up with TRBD1. Germline CDR1 and CDR2: SGDLS and YYNGEE. This CDR3 has 14 residues. Trimming at V came to 1 base and at J to 1 base, leaving 1 base not matched to a gene. The CDR3 loop is CASSVQGGNTEAFF. DNA for the CDR3: TGTGCCAGCAGCGTACAGGGGGGGAACACTGAAGCTTTCTTT.

This chain joins TRBV5-1 and TRBJ1-4; possible D gene TRBD1, 6 bases. V was shortened by 2 bases and J by 12 bases, with 14 bases between the two germline ends. CDR1 is SGHRS and CDR2 is YFSETQ in the germline V gene. This CDR3 contains 13 residues. CDR3 loop: CASSFQGPGELFF. DNA for the CDR3: TGCGCCAGCAGCTTTCAGGGGCCTGGGGAACTGTTTTTT.

CDR3: CASSLTSTGELFF. For the CDR3, the DNA is TGTGCCAGCAGTTTAACTAGCACCGGGGAGCTGTTTTTT. V gene TRBV28 combines with J gene TRBJ2-2, with a weak D call TRBD2 (5 bases). V was clipped by 2 bases and J by 4 bases, with 5 bases between them. The CDR3 contains 13 residues. Germline V gives CDR1 MDHEN, CDR2 SYDVKM.

The chain employs TRBV4-1 and TRBJ1-1; 10 bases are a match to TRBD1. This CDR3 is built from 15 residues. V was pared by 3 bases and J by 5 bases, with 6 bases of the junction left unmatched. CDR1 and CDR2 from the germline V gene are MGHRA and YSYEKL. The CDR3 here is CASSHPGQGQTEAFF. CDR3 DNA: TGCGCCAGCAGCCACCCGGGACAGGGGCAAACTGAAGCTTTCTTT.

CDR3 in DNA: TGTGCCAGCAGCCGAATCCGGGGGGGGACGCACACTGAAGCTTTCTTT. As protein: CASSRIRGGTHTEAFF. V and J are TRBV14 and TRBJ1-1; D is possibly TRBD1 (5 bases). CDR1 is SGHDN, CDR2 FVKESK, per germline. The CDR3 has 16 amino acids. The V gene lost 4 bases and the J gene lost 3 bases, with 18 bases spanning the gap. Together with reference TRBV14 and TRBJ1-1, the CDR3 gives the full variable domain: EAGVTQFPSHSVIEKGQTVTLRCDPISGHDNLYWYRRVMGKEIKFLLHFVKESKQDESGMPNNRFLAERTGGTYSTLKVQPAELEDSGVYFCASSRIRGGTHTEAFFGQGTRLTVV.

This clone has more than one count but fewer than ten. This chain connects TRBV19 to TRBJ2-3, with D perhaps TRBD2 (5 bases). CDR3 length: 13 residues. V dropped 6 bases and J dropped 3 bases, with 10 bases sitting between them. The germline CDR1 and CDR2 sequences are LNHDA and SQIVND (reference sequence). CDR3 amino acids: CASRGAPTDTQYF. As DNA, the CDR3 is TGTGCCAGTAGGGGAGCGCCTACAGATACGCAGTATTTT.

The chain is built from TRBV11-3 and TRBJ1-3; no definite D call. The CDR3 consists of 13 residues. From germline, CDR1 is SGHNT and CDR2 YENEEA. Trimming took 5 bases from V and 4 from J, leaving 9 bases between them. Here the CDR3 DNA reads TGTGCCAGCAGCGAGAGGGTCGGAAACACCATATATTTT. It specifies CASSERVGNTIYF.